This TCR beta chain was recovered during a study of blood T cell repertoires in COVID-19. The V end lost 2 bases, the J end lost 5 bases, and 6 bases lay between the germline ends. Germline CDR1 and CDR2: MNHEY and SVGAGI. The CDR3 covers 12 residues. Measured with immunoSEQ multiplex PCR; TCRdb has only the in-frame clones, and not every one. The sample records 250,000 or so clones, under 90% being singletons. As to this clone: The same CDR3 arises from other DNA sequences in this sample as well.

Input material: PBMCs or T cells enriched from blood (not recorded which). This chain joins TRBV6-5 and TRBJ1-2; TRBD1 might be the D (5 bases). The origin of this receptor is a man between 60 and 75 years old who had recovered from COVID-19. In nucleotides, the CDR3 is TGTGCCAGCAGTTACAGGGGTTATGGCTACACCTTC. It encodes CASSYRGYGYTF.